The following is a TCR beta chain sequence with its context. CDR3 length equals 16 residues. Germline V gene lookup returns CDR1 SEHNR and CDR2 FQNEAQ (reference sequence). V was pared by 1 base and J by 3 bases, with 7 bases of the junction left unmatched. This record belongs to a study of blood T cell repertoires in COVID-19. Study-wide context: PBMCs, B-cell-depleted T cells, or T cells were the source of the cDNA or gDNA that made up the material.

Here immunoSEQ multiplex PCR was the method, and the copy in TCRdb shows in-frame clones only, minus some. Of around 250,000 clones in the sample, around nine tenths were seen once. The sequence came from a man in his forties with active or convalescent COVID-19. Material: peripheral blood. The V call is TRBV7-9, the J call TRBJ2-5, with 8 positions matching TRBD1. CDR3 nucleotide sequence: TGTGCCAGCAGCTTAGTCGGGGGACAGGAGGAAGAGACCCAGTACTTC. Translated: CASSLVGGQEEETQYF.